This T cell receptor (beta chain) was documented in a study of cytomegalovirus exposure and HLA in healthy donors. Notes on the study in general: Overall, around 160 TCR beta chains were annotated as cytomegalovirus-associated. In a later analysis, compared with equally common non-associated chains, HLA-associated beta chains were more expanded. According to a later analysis, donors in an Asian-associated ancestry cluster reportedly had fewer N-insertions than the approximately 730-donor mean.

The PCR used 60 Vbeta and 13 Jbeta primers. TCRdb's table, derived via immunoSEQ multiplex PCR, lists solely in-frame clones and lacks some. Of approximately 130,000 clones listed, around 77% are singletons. V lost 6 bases and J lost 10; bases outside the gene matches: 14. Germline values: CDR1 SEHNR, CDR2 FQNEAQ (reference sequence). The CDR3 consists of 14 residues. Regarding this clone: Antigen unknown.

Sequencing was done on a sample of PBMCs. The rearrangement joins TRBV7-9 to TRBJ1-2; 7 bases agree with TRBD1. The receptor was isolated from a man between 18 and 29 years old in good health and CMV-seropositive. The CDR3 sequence: CASSLGTANTYYTF. As DNA, the CDR3 is TGTGCCAGCAGTTTGGGGACAGCCAATACCTACTACACCTTC. The full variable domain, rest sourced from reference TRBV7-9 and TRBJ1-2, is DTGVSQNPRHKITKRGQNVTFRCDPISEHNRLYWYRQTLGQGPEFLTYFQNEAQLEKSRLLSDRFSAERPKGSFSTLEIQRTEQGDSAMYLCASSLGTANTYYTFGSGTRLTVV.